The 2 T cell receptor beta chains below were found in one sample sequenced in a study of regulatory T cells in long-lasting Graves disease. To make TCR beta libraries, researchers used iRepertoire HTBI primers and Arm-PCR of CDR3 regions. Via MiXCR, TCRdb re-called the multiplex PCR reads, giving one row per CDR3 protein. The table has roughly 360,000 distinct CDR3 sequences, 12% seen once. Documented time point: newly diagnosed GD, antithyroid drugs for less than 3 months. RNA extracted from PBMCs served as the sequencing template. The same data also contributed to another study, on T cells in Graves' hyperthyroidism and ophthalmopathy.

Source: peripheral blood mononuclear cells (PBMCs), taken at new diagnosis, from a patient treated with antithyroid drugs. These receptors were taken from a woman between 18 and 30 years old with Graves disease.

The chain has TRBV19 and TRBJ1-5; no definite D call. Trimming removed 6 bases from V and 0 bases from J, with 18 bases in between. The CDR3 length is 17 residues. Germline V lookup: CDR1 LNHDA, CDR2 SQIVND (reference sequence). The CDR3 nucleotides are TGTGCCAGTAGCGGGAGGGCGACGGGATATAGCAATCAGCCCCAGCATTTT. This translates into CASSGRATGYSNQPQHF.

This clonotype has ten or more counts. The chain has TRBV5-1 and TRBJ2-3; D remains ambiguous. This CDR3 comprises 15 residues. Per germline, CDR1 SGHRS and CDR2 YFSETQ. V dropped 3 bases and J dropped 0 bases, with 11 bases sitting between them. Here the CDR3 DNA reads TGCGCCAGCAGCTATCGACGAGCTAGCACAGATACGCAGTATTTT. The encoded protein is CASSYRRASTDTQYF.